The entry below describes one T cell receptor beta chain. Antigen: not known. This record belongs to a study of T cell responses to AZD1222 COVID-19 vaccine. Regarding the study as a whole: A rise in Spike-specific TCR breadth and depth followed two AZD1222 doses. Close to half of spike-specific TCRs reportedly recognize unmutated variant regions. Donors, mostly white British, included more females; clonal diversity was possibly underestimated.

V dropped 1 base and J dropped 0 bases, with 13 bases sitting between them. CDR1 is SGHAT and CDR2 is FQNNGV in the germline V gene. The CDR3 has 17 residues. The protocol was immunoSEQ multiplex PCR, while the TCRdb copy is restricted to in-frame clones and leaves out a portion. The top ten hold around 2.5% of the sample, which has 200,000 or so clones, about nine tenths seen once. The sequencing here drew on peripheral blood, taken on day 0 of MenACWY control vaccination. This rearrangement joins TRBV11-2 to TRBJ1-5, with no clear D. The receptor comes from an adult in good health. CDR3 sequence (DNA): TGTGCCAGCAGCTTAGGTACCGGGAGTTATAGCAATCAGCCCCAGCATTTT. Its protein is CASSLGTGSYSNQPQHF. Based on the CDR3 plus reference TRBV11-2 and TRBJ1-5, the full variable domain is EAGVAQSPRYKIIEKRQSVAFWCNPISGHATLYWYQQILGQGPKLLIQFQNNGVVDDSQLPKDRFSAERLKGVDSTLKIQPAKLEDSAVYLCASSLGTGSYSNQPQHFGDGTRLSIL.